This T cell receptor beta chain was sequenced for a study of CD8+ T cells in alopecia areata. Across the study: Treated patients received severity scores based on the percentage of scalp area affected.

Described treatment: oral pan-JAK inhibitor, 5-10 mg twice daily. Worth noting for this clone: Its antigen is not known.

The germline CDR1 and CDR2 sequences are SGHRS and YFSETQ. This CDR3 comprises 17 residues. The ends lost 4 bases at V and 0 bases at J; junction bases unmatched: 7. In each case, RNA was isolated and then reverse transcribed into cDNA as the sequencing template. The table came from immunoSEQ multiplex PCR; TCRdb's copy has only in-frame clones and leaves some out. In the table there are some 88,000 clones, roughly 46% of which are singletons. Study conclusions and caveats: Since there was just one nonresponder, nobody can yet say how baseline CD8+ expansion ties to response.

This sequence originates from a human donor with alopecia areata. The rearrangement uses TRBV5-1 and TRBJ2-7; 13 bases match TRBD2. Sample: CD8+ T cells sorted from blood, taken at week 24, from a patient treated with tofacitinib. The DNA of the CDR3 is TGCGCCAGCAGCCAACACGGGACTAGCGGGGCCTCCTACGAGCAGTACTTC. Amino acids: CASSQHGTSGASYEQYF.